Listed below are T cell receptor beta chains from one sample, sequenced in a study of identical twins. TCRdb called the 5' RACE reads again in MiXCR, with one record for every CDR3 protein. The table has roughly 1,500,000 distinct CDR3 sequences, around a third seen once; the top ten hold around 0.25%. Sequencing was carried out using cord blood. These receptors were collected from a newborn girl in good health. The CDR3 runs from the conserved cysteine through the conserved F or W. The D gene is left open where the match is weak. Size tells how often a clone was seen (once, few, many) or the class of an expanded clone, and some rows leave it out.

j_call d_call v_call clone_size cdr3_nt cdr3_aa
TRBJ1-5 - TRBV27 - TGTGCCAGCAGTCTTACCTATACAGGAGGGCAGCCCCAGCATTTT CASSLTYTGGQPQHF
TRBJ1-1 - TRBV13 - TGTGCCAGCAGCGCCCACAGTCATTGGCCTGAAGCTTTCTTT CASSAHSHWPEAFF
TRBJ1-2 - TRBV12-3/TRBV12-4 few TGTGCCAGCAGTCCCCTGGGGTTTGAGGTGGGGTATGGCTACACCTTC CASSPLGFEVGYGYTF
TRBJ1-4 - TRBV9 - TGTGCCAGCTGGGCGGGACATCCGAAATGGGAAAAACTGTTTTTT CASWAGHPKWEKLFF
TRBJ2-5 - TRBV11-2 few TGTGCCAGCAGCTTAGCTATCCCTGTACCCAAAGAGACCCAGTACTTC CASSLAIPVPKETQYF
TRBJ2-4 - TRBV18 few TGTGCCAGCTCACCGCCAGGGGCGTGGGACATTCAGTACTTC CASSPPGAWDIQYF
TRBJ1-2 - TRBV20-1 - TGCAGTGCTAGAGATACACAGGGTTTTCATGGCTACACCTTC CSARDTQGFHGYTF
TRBJ2-3 TRBD2 TRBV20-1 once TGCAGTGCTAGGCGACTAGCGCGCAGCACAGATACGCAGTATTTT CSARRLARSTDTQYF
TRBJ2-5 - TRBV28 - TGTGCCAGCAGTTCGAGGACTACCGTACAAGAGACCCAGTACTTC CASSSRTTVQETQYF
TRBJ1-6 - TRBV7-2 few TGTGCCAGCAGCTTATGGCCACACAGGGAAGTCAAGGGGAGTTCACCCCTCCACTTT CASSLWPHREVKGSSPLHF
TRBJ2-7 - TRBV20-1 few TGCAGTGCTAGAGATTGGGGGGCTAGCCACGAGCAGTACTTC CSARDWGASHEQYF
TRBJ2-3 TRBD2 TRBV6-5 few TGTGCCAGCAGTTATGGGACTACCTACACAGATACGCAGTATTTT CASSYGTTYTDTQYF
TRBJ1-2 TRBD1 TRBV6-5 - TGTGCCAGCATCCCGGGACAGGGCGGTGGCTACACCTTC CASIPGQGGGYTF
TRBJ2-3 - TRBV7-2 - TGTGCCAGCAGCTTAGGGGCAGCGGTTCCCACAGATACGCAGTATTTT CASSLGAAVPTDTQYF
TRBJ2-2 - TRBV24-1 - TGTGCCACGAAAGGGCCGGGGGCCGGGGAGCTGTTTTTT CATKGPGAGELFF
TRBJ1-1 TRBD1 TRBV6-6 few TGTGCCAGCACCCAGGGGGGTATGAACACTGAAGCTTTCTTT CASTQGGMNTEAFF
TRBJ2-7 TRBD1 TRBV2 - TGTGCCAGCACCTGGACAGGGGACTACGAGCAGTACTTC CASTWTGDYEQYF
TRBJ1-1 - TRBV20-1 - TGCAGTGCCCCGGATCTTTTCCTTATGAACACTGAAGCTTTCTTT CSAPDLFLMNTEAFF
TRBJ1-6 - TRBV20-1 few TGCAGTGCTACGCCAACCCGAATTTCACCCCTCCACTTT CSATPTRISPLHF
TRBJ2-7 - TRBV12-3/TRBV12-4 many TGTGCCAGCAGTTCCAGGACTTCCTACGAGCAGTACTTC CASSSRTSYEQYF
TRBJ2-1 TRBD2 TRBV27 - TGTGCCACCGGACTAGCGGGGGGCAATGAGCAGTTCTTC CATGLAGGNEQFF
TRBJ1-1 - TRBV20-1 few TGCAGTGCCGAAGGTGTGAACACTGAAGCTTTCTTT CSAEGVNTEAFF
TRBJ2-7 - TRBV28 - TGTGCCAGCTCAAGGCGAGGGGGAGGATCCTACGAGCAGTACTTC CASSRRGGGSYEQYF
TRBJ2-1 TRBD2 TRBV5-1 few TGCGCCAGCAGCTTGACTAGCGGGGGGTCGTCCTACAATGAGCAGTTCTTC CASSLTSGGSSYNEQFF
TRBJ2-2 TRBD2 TRBV9 - TGTGCCAGCACCAAGCCCCTAGCGGGAGGGAGGAACACCGGGGAGCTGTTTTTT CASTKPLAGGRNTGELFF
TRBJ2-7 - TRBV3-1 - TGTGCCAGCAGCCCTGTAGGTTTCCGCTACGAGCAGTACTTC CASSPVGFRYEQYF
TRBJ2-7 TRBD2 TRBV28 - TGTGCCAGCAGTCCCACTAGCGGGAGGGCCCTCTACGAGCAGTACTTC CASSPTSGRALYEQYF
TRBJ1-4 - TRBV6-6 few TGTGCCAGCAGCCTCATATGGGGTACGCCTAGTGAAAAACTGTTTTTT CASSLIWGTPSEKLFF
TRBJ2-7 TRBD1 TRBV5-1 - TGCGCCAGCAGCTTGGCAGGGGGTGTTATTCACGAGCAGTACTTC CASSLAGGVIHEQYF
TRBJ2-7 - TRBV10-1 - TGTGCCAGCAGTTCTTTGGGCACGAGCGAGCAGTACTTC CASSSLGTSEQYF
TRBJ2-3 - TRBV10-3 - TGTGCCATCAGAGACTGGGGGGGCAGCACAGATACGCAGTATTTT CAIRDWGGSTDTQYF
TRBJ2-1 TRBD2 TRBV6-5 - TGTGCCAGCAGTTACCCGTCGGCGGGACTAGCGGGTTACAGTGAGCAGTTCTTC CASSYPSAGLAGYSEQFF
TRBJ2-1 TRBD2 TRBV10-3 few TGTGCCATCAATGAGGGAAGCGGGGGCCTATCCAATGAGCAGTTCTTC CAINEGSGGLSNEQFF
TRBJ2-1 TRBD2 TRBV11-2 few TGTGCCAGCAGCGGCCCCGGGACTAGCGGGGTGCGGTCCTACAATGAGCAGTTCTTC CASSGPGTSGVRSYNEQFF
TRBJ2-3 - TRBV24-1 few TGTGCCACCAGTGATCCTGGGGGTACGCAGTATTTT CATSDPGGTQYF
TRBJ2-7 - TRBV27 - TGTGCCAGCAGTTCTTGGGGCAGGGGAGGCTACGAGCAGTACTTC CASSSWGRGGYEQYF
TRBJ1-1 - TRBV6-6 few TGTGCCAGCAGTTACTCAGGGGAGAACACTGAAGCTTTCTTT CASSYSGENTEAFF
TRBJ2-7 TRBD1 TRBV20-1 - TGCAGTGCGACCGACAGGGGGGGTCCCTACGAGCAGTACTTC CSATDRGGPYEQYF
TRBJ2-7 TRBD1 TRBV5-1 many TGCGCCAGCAGCTTTGACAGGGGGAGTGAGCAGTACTTC CASSFDRGSEQYF
TRBJ2-3 TRBD2 TRBV2 - TGTGCCAGCAGTGTCAGAAGTAGCGGGGGCACAGATACGCAGTATTTT CASSVRSSGGTDTQYF
TRBJ2-7 - TRBV27 - TGTGCCAGCAGTTTTGCCCGTGTGGGGGCCCACGAGCAGTACTTC CASSFARVGAHEQYF
TRBJ1-6 - TRBV7-9 - TGTGCCAGCAGCTTAGCTTCGGCGGGATATGCGCCCCTCCACTTT CASSLASAGYAPLHF
TRBJ2-5 - TRBV20-1 - TGCAGTGCTAGAGATCCCAGGGTGGGAGAGACCCAGTACTTC CSARDPRVGETQYF
TRBJ2-5 TRBD2 TRBV12-3/TRBV12-4 few TGTGCCAGCAGTCCCCCACTAGCGGGGGACGACAAGACCCAGTACTTC CASSPPLAGDDKTQYF
TRBJ1-2 - TRBV29-1 many TGCAGCGTCGAGGGGAGATTGAGCTACACCTTC CSVEGRLSYTF
TRBJ1-5 - TRBV3-1 many TGTGCCAGCAGCCAAGAGGGATATAGCAATCAGCCCCAGCATTTT CASSQEGYSNQPQHF
TRBJ2-7 - TRBV9 many TGTGCCAGCAGCGTAGCCACCGGCTACGAGCAGTACTTC CASSVATGYEQYF
TRBJ2-7 TRBD2 TRBV7-9 many TGTGCCAGCATACAGACTAGCGGGGATATCTACGAGCAGTACTTC CASIQTSGDIYEQYF
TRBJ2-5 - TRBV12-3/TRBV12-4 few TGTGCCAGCAGTCTACGGGTCTATCTTGTCGATGAGCAGTACTTC CASSLRVYLVDEQYF
TRBJ1-4 - TRBV12-3/TRBV12-4 few TGTGCCAGCAGTTTGGGACGACAAAAAAAACTGTTTTTT CASSLGRQKKLFF
TRBJ2-1 TRBD2 TRBV20-1 few TGCAGTGCTAGCGGGGGGGCCGTAGATGAGCAGTTCTTC CSASGGAVDEQFF
TRBJ2-3 TRBD1 TRBV11-2 many TGTGCCAGCAGCAGCCCAGGGGGCGGCACAGATACGCAGTATTTT CASSSPGGGTDTQYF